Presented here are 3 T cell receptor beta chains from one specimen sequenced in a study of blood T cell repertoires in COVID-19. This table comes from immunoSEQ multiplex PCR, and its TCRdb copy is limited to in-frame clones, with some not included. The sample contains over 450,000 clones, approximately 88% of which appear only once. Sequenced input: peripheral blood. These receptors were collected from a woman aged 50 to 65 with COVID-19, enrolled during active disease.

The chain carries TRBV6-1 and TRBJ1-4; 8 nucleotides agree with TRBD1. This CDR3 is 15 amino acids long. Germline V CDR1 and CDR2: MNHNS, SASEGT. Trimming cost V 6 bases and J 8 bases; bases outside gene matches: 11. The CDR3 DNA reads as TGTGCCAGCAGGCAGGGAGGGACAGGTCGAGAAAAACTGTTTTTT. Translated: CASRQGGTGREKLFF.

CDR3 nucleotide sequence: TGTGCCAGCAGCGCCGATACAGGGACGGAAAGCGGCTACACCTTC. Translation gives CASSADTGTESGYTF. The V call is TRBV6-6, the J call TRBJ1-2, with TRBD1 as a possible D gene (6 bases). Between the trimmed V and J ends, which lost 6 bases and 8 bases, there was a span of 22 bases. The germline gives CDR1 MNHNY, CDR2 SVGAGI (reference sequence). The length of the CDR3 is 15 residues.

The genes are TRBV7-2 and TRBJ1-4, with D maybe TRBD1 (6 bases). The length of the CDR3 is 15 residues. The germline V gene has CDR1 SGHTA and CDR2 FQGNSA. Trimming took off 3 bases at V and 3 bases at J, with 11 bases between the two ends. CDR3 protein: CASSFGGAPNEKLFF. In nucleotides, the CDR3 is TGTGCCAGCAGCTTCGGGGGGGCCCCTAATGAAAAACTGTTTTTT.